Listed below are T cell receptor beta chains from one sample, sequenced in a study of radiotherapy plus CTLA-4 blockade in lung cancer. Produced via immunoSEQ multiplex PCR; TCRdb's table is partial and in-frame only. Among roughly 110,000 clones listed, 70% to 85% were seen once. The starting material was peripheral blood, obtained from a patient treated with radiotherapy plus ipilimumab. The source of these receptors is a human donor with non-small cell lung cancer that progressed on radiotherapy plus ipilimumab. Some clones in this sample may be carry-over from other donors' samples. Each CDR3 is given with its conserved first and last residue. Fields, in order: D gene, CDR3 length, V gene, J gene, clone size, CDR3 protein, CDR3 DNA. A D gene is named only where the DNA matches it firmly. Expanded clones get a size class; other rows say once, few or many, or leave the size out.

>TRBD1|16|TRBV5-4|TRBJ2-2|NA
CASSRGQFGNTGELFF
TGTGCCAGCAGCCGGGGACAGTTTGGGAACACCGGGGAGCTGTTTTTT
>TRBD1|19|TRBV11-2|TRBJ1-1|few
CASSLTRGTGLWMNTEAFF
TGTGCCAGCAGCTTGACCAGGGGGACAGGGTTGTGGATGAACACTGAAGCTTTCTTT
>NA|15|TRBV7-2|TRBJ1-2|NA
CASSPGPARLGGYTF
TGTGCCAGCAGCCCTGGGCCCGCAAGATTGGGCGGCTACACCTTC
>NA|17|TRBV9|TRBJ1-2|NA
CASSKTVRAEPLYGYTF
TGTGCCAGCAGCAAGACAGTTAGGGCCGAGCCCCTCTATGGCTACACCTTC
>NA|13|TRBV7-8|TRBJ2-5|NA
CASSFTPQETQYF
TGTGCCAGCAGCTTCACTCCTCAAGAGACCCAGTACTTC
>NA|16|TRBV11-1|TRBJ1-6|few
CASSLGTDPGNSPLHF
TGTGCCAGCAGCTTAGGGACAGACCCGGGGAATTCACCCCTCCACTTT
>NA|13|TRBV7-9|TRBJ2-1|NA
CAGGRSSYNEQFF
TGTGCCGGGGGGCGGAGCTCCTACAATGAGCAGTTCTTC
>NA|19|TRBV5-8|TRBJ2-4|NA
CASSLRWQRSGHQRGIQYF
TGTGCCAGCAGCTTGCGATGGCAGCGCTCGGGACACCAACGGGGGATTCAGTACTTC
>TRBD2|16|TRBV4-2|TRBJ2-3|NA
CASSHPTTSGADTQYF
TGTGCCAGCAGCCACCCTACGACTAGCGGGGCGGATACGCAGTATTTT
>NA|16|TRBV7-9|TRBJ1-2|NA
CASSRDVGRGNYGYTF
TGTGCCAGCAGCAGAGATGTTGGACGGGGAAACTATGGCTACACCTTC
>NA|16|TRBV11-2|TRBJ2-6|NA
CASSFRLSSGANVLTF
TGTGCCAGCAGCTTTAGGCTGAGCTCTGGGGCCAACGTCCTGACTTTC
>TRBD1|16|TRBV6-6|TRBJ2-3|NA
CASSLGTGSSTDTQYF
TGTGCCAGCAGTTTAGGGACAGGGTCTAGCACAGATACGCAGTATTTT
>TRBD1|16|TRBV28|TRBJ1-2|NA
CASSLGAGGSWGSYTF
TGTGCCAGCAGTTTAGGGGCAGGGGGGTCTTGGGGCAGCTACACCTTC
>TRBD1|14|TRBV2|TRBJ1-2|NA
CASRDRGFSGGYTF
TGTGCCAGCCGCGACAGGGGTTTCTCGGGTGGCTACACCTTC
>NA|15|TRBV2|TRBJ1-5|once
CASSDPQGMNQPQHF
TGTGCCAGCAGTGATCCGCAGGGGATGAATCAGCCCCAGCATTTT
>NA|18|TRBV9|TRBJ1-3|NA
CASSLSLIGGYSGNTIYF
TGTGCCAGCAGCCTTAGCCTTATCGGAGGGTATTCTGGAAACACCATATATTTT
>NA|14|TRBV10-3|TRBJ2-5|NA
CAISHLGLEETQYF
TGTGCCATCAGCCACCTCGGCCTAGAAGAGACCCAGTACTTC
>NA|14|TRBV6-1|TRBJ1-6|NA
CASSEAADNSPLHF
TGTGCCAGCAGTGAAGCGGCTGATAATTCACCCCTCCACTTT
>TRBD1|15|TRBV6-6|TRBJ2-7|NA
CASSRPGQGNHEQYF
TGTGCCAGCAGCCGCCCAGGACAGGGGAACCACGAGCAGTACTTC
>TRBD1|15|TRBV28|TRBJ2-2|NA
CASSSGQGRTGELFF
TGTGCCAGCAGTTCAGGACAGGGGAGGACCGGGGAGCTGTTTTTT
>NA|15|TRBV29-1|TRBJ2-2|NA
CSVPGVLSNTGELFF
TGCAGCGTTCCAGGCGTACTTTCTAACACCGGGGAGCTGTTTTTT
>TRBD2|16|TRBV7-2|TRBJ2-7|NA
CASSFTSGGAPYEQYF
TGTGCCAGCAGCTTTACTAGCGGGGGGGCGCCCTACGAGCAGTACTTC
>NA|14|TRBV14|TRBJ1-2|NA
CASSPPGYSYGYTF
TGTGCCAGCAGCCCTCCAGGATATAGCTATGGCTACACCTTC
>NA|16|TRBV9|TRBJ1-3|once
CASSVAGAISGNTIYF
TGTGCCAGCAGCGTAGCAGGGGCAATTTCTGGAAACACCATATATTTT
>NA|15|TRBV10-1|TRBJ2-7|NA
CASSVTRHWIYEQYF
TGCGCCAGCAGTGTAACGAGACATTGGATCTACGAGCAGTACTTC
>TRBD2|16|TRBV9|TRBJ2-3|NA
CASSVVPTSRTDTQYF
TGTGCCAGCAGCGTAGTCCCGACTAGCCGCACAGATACGCAGTATTTT
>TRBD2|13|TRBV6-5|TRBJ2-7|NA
CASSLAGAGEQYF
TGTGCCAGCAGTTTAGCGGGGGCAGGCGAGCAGTACTTC
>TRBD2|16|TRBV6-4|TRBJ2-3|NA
CASSDSSGGGTDTQYF
TGTGCCAGCAGTGACTCAAGCGGGGGAGGCACAGATACGCAGTATTTT
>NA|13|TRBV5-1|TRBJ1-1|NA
CASSWGTNTEAFF
TGCGCCAGCAGCTGGGGAACGAACACTGAAGCTTTCTTT
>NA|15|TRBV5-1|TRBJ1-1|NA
CASSPKRVGNTEAFF
TGCGCCAGCAGCCCCAAAAGAGTCGGGAACACTGAAGCTTTCTTT
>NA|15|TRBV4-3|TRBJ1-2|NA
CASSQDLQQNSGYTF
TGCGCCAGCAGCCAAGATTTACAACAGAATTCTGGCTACACCTTC
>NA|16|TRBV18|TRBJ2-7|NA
CASSPPQALTSLEQYF
TGTGCCAGCTCACCACCCCAGGCCCTTACGTCTTTGGAGCAGTACTTC
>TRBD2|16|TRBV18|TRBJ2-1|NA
CASSPTAGDSYNEQFF
TGTGCCAGCTCACCAACCGCGGGGGACTCCTACAATGAGCAGTTCTTC
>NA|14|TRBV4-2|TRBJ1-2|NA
CASSQVRTDNGYTF
TGTGCCAGCAGCCAAGTCAGGACAGATAATGGCTACACCTTC
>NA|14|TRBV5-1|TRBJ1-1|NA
CASSLAVLNTEAFF
TGCGCCAGCAGCTTGGCGGTTTTGAACACTGAAGCTTTCTTT
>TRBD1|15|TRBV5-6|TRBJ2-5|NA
CASSNDRGLQETQYF
TGTGCCAGCAGCAATGACAGGGGCCTACAAGAGACCCAGTACTTC
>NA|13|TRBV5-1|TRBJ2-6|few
CASSLSGANVLTF
TGCGCCAGCAGCTTGTCTGGGGCCAACGTCCTGACTTTC
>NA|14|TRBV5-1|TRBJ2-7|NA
CASSTDTNSYEQYF
TGCGCCAGCAGCACGGACACAAATTCCTACGAGCAGTACTTC
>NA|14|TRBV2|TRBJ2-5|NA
CASSLRGLQETQYF
TGTGCCAGCAGTCTAAGGGGGTTGCAAGAGACCCAGTACTTC
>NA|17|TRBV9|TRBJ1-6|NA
CASSVGVHPRYNSPLHF
TGTGCCAGCAGCGTAGGAGTCCATCCGCGTTATAATTCACCCCTCCACTTT
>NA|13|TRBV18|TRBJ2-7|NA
CASSPPIFDEQYF
TGTGCCAGCTCACCTCCCATCTTCGACGAGCAGTACTTC
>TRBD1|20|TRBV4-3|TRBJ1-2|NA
CASSLDIATGATLDYYGYTF
TGCGCCAGCAGCCTGGATATTGCGACAGGGGCTACTTTGGATTACTATGGCTACACCTTC
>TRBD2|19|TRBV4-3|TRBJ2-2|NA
CASSQGLGLAGGNTGELFF
TGCGCCAGCAGCCAGGGTCTGGGACTAGCGGGGGGGAACACCGGGGAGCTGTTTTTT
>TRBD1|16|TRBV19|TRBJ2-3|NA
CASSTTIQGDTDTQYF
TGTGCCAGTAGTACCACGATCCAGGGGGACACAGATACGCAGTATTTT
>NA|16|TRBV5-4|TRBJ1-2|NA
CASSPSLLGDAYGYTF
TGTGCCAGCAGCCCAAGCCTGTTAGGGGATGCGTATGGCTACACCTTC
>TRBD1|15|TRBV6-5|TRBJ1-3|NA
CASSYLTGRGNTIYF
TGTGCCAGCAGTTACCTGACAGGGCGCGGAAACACCATATATTTT
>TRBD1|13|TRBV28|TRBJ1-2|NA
CASTTGRLYGYTF
TGTGCCAGCACGACAGGGAGGCTCTATGGCTACACCTTC
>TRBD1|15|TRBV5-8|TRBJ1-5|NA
CASSQGQGALQPQHF
TGTGCCAGCAGCCAGGGACAGGGGGCCCTCCAGCCCCAGCATTTT
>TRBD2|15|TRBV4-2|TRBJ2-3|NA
CASSSRGGSTDTQYF
TGTGCCAGCAGCTCTCGCGGGGGTAGCACAGATACGCAGTATTTT
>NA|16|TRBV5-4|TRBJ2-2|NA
CASSSDPSMSTGELFF
TGTGCCAGCAGCAGCGACCCGTCCATGAGCACCGGGGAGCTGTTTTTT